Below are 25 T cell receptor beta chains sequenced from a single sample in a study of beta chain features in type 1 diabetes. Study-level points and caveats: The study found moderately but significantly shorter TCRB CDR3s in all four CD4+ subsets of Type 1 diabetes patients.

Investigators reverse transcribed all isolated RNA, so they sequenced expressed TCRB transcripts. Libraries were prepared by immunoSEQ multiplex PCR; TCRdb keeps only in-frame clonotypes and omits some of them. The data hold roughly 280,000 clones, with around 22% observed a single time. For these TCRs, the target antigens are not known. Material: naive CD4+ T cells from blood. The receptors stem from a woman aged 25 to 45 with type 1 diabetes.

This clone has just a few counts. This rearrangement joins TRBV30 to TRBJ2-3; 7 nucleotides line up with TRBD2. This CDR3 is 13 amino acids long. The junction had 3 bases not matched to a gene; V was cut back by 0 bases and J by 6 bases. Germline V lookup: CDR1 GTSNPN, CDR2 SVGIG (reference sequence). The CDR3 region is CAWSVRSGDTQYF. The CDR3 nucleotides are TGTGCCTGGAGTGTACGTAGCGGGGATACGCAGTATTTT.

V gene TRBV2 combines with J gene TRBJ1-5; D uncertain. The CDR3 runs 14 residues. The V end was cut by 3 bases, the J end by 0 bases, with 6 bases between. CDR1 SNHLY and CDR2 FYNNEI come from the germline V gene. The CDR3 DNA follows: TGTGCCAGCAGTGAGACAAATAGCAATCAGCCCCAGCATTTT. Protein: CASSETNSNQPQHF.

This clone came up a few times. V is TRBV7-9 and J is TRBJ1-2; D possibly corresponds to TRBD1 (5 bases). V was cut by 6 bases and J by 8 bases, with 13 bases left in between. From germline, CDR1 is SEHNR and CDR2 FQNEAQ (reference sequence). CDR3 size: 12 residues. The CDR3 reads CASSSGGDGYTF. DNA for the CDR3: TGTGCCAGCAGTTCCGGAGGGGACGGCTACACCTTC. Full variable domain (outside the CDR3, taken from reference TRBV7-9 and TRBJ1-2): DTGVSQNPRHKITKRGQNVTFRCDPISEHNRLYWYRQTLGQGPEFLTYFQNEAQLEKSRLLSDRFSAERPKGSFSTLEIQRTEQGDSAMYLCASSSGGDGYTFGSGTRLTVV.

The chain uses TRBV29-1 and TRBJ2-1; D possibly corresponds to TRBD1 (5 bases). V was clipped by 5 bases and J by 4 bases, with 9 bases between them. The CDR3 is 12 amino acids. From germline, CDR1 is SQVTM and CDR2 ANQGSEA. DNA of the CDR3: TGCAGCGTTTCCCACAGGTACAATGAGCAGTTCTTC. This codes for CSVSHRYNEQFF.

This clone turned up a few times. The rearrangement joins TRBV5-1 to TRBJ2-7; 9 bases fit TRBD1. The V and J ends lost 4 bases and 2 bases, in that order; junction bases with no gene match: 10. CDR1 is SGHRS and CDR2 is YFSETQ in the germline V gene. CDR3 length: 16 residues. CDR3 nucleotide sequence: TGCGCCAGCAGCCCGAACTCCGGGACAGGGCCCTACGAGCAGTACTTC. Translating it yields CASSPNSGTGPYEQYF.

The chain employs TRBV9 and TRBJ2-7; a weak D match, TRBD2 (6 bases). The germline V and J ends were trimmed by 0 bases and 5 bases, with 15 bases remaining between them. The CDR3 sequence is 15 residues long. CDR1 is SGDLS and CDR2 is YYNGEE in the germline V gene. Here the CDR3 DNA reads TGTGCCAGCAGCGTAGGGGGGACTCCAATCGACGAGCAGTACTTC. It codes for CASSVGGTPIDEQYF.

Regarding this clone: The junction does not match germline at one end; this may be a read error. The CDR3 DNA reads as TGTGCCAGCAGCCTAGCAGTTCGGACTGAAGCTTTCTTT. This codes for CASSLAVRTEAFF. The chain combines TRBV7-9 with TRBJ1-1; no clear D gene. The CDR3 loop spans 13 amino acids. Germline loops: CDR1 SEHNR, CDR2 FQNEAQ (reference sequence).

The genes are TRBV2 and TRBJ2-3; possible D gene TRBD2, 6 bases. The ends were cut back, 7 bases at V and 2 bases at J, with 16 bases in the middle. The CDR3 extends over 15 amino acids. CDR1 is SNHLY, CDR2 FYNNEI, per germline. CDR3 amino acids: CASTSRTTFTDTQYF. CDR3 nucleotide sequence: TGTGCCAGCACCTCAAGGACTACTTTCACAGATACGCAGTATTTT.

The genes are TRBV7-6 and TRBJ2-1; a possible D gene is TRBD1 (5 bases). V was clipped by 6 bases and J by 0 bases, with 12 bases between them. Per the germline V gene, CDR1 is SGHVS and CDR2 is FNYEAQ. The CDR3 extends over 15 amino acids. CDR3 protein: CASSQPRDSYNEQFF. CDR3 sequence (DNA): TGTGCCAGCAGTCAGCCCAGGGACTCCTACAATGAGCAGTTCTTC.

The CDR3 loop reads CASSPPGLRADTQYF. CDR3 nucleotide sequence: TGTGCCAGCTCACCACCGGGACTAAGGGCAGATACGCAGTATTTT. The J gene is TRBJ2-3, the V gene TRBV18; 7 bases align to TRBD2. This CDR3 region has 15 residues. Germline V lookup: CDR1 KGHSH, CDR2 LQKENI. Germline trimming cut 0 bases from V and 4 bases from J; bases unmatched to any gene: 4.

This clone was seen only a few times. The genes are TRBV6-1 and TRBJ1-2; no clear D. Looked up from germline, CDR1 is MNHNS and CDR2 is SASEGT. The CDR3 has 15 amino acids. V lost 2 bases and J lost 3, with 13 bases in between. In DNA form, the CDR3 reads TGTGCCAGCAGTGAAAGCGGAGGGATCGACTATGGCTACACCTTC. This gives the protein CASSESGGIDYGYTF.

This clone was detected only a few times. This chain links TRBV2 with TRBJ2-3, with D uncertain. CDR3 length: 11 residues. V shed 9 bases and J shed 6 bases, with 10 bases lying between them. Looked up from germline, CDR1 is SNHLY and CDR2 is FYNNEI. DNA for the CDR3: TGTGCCAGTCGTACTGTGGATACGCAGTATTTT. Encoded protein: CASRTVDTQYF.

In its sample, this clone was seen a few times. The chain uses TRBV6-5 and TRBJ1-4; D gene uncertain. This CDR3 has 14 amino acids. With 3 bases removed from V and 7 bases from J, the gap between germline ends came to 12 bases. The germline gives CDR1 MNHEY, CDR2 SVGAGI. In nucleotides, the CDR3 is TGTGCCAGCAGTTATGGTGGGAGGTCTGAAAAACTGTTTTTT. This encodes CASSYGGRSEKLFF.

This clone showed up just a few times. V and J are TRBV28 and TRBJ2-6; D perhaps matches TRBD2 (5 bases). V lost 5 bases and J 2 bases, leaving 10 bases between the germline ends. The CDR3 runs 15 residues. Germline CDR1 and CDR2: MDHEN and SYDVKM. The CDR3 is CASSPGWPGANVLTF. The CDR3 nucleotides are TGTGCCAGCAGTCCGGGGTGGCCTGGGGCCAACGTCCTGACTTTC.

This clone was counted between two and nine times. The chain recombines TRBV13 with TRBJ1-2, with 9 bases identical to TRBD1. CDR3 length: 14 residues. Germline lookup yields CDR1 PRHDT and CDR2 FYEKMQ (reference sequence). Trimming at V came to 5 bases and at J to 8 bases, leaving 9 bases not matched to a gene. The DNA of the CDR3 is TGTGCCAGCAGCATAACCGGGACAGGGAAAGGCTACACCTTC. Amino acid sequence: CASSITGTGKGYTF.

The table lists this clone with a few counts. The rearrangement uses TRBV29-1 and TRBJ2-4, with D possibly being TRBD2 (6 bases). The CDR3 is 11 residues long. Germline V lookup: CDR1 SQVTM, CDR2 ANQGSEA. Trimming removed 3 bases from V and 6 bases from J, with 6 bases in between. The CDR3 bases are TGCAGCGTTGAGCGGGGAAACATTCAGTACTTC. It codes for CSVERGNIQYF.

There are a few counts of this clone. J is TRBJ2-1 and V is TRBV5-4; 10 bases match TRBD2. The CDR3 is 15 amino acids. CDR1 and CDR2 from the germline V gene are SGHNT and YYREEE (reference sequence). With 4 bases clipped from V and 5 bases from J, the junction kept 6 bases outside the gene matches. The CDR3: CASSPGLAANNEQFF. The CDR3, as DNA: TGTGCCAGCAGCCCAGGACTAGCGGCAAACAATGAGCAGTTCTTC.

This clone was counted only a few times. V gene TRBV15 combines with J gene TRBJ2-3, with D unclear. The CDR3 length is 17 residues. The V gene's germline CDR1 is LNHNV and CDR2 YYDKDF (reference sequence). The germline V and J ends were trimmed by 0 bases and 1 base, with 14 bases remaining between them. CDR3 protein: CATSRDLLAAGTDTQYF. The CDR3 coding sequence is TGTGCCACCAGCAGAGATCTTCTGGCGGCGGGCACAGATACGCAGTATTTT. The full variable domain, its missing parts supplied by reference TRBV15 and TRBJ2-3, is DAMVIQNPRYQVTQFGKPVTLSCSQTLNHNVMYWYQQKSSQAPKLLFHYYDKDFNNEADTPDNFQSRRPNTSFCFLDIRSPGLGDTAMYLCATSRDLLAAGTDTQYFGPGTRLTVL.

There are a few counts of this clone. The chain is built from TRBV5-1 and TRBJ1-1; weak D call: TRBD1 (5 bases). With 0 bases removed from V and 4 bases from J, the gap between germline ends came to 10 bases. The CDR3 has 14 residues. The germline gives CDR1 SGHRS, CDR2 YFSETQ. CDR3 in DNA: TGCGCCAGCAGCTTGGCAGGGCATGGCACTGAAGCTTTCTTT. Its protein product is CASSLAGHGTEAFF. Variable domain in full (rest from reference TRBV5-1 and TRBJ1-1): KAGVTQTPRYLIKTRGQQVTLSCSPISGHRSVSWYQQTPGQGLQFLFEYFSETQRNKGNFPGRFSGRQFSNSRSEMNVSTLELGDSALYLCASSLAGHGTEAFFGQGTRLTVV.

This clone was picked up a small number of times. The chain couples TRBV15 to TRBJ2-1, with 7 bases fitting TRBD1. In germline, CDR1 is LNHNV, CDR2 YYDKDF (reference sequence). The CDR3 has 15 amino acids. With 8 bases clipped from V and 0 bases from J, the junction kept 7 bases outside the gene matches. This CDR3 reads CATGHGTVSYNEQFF. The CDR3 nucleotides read TGTGCCACCGGGCACGGGACAGTCTCCTACAATGAGCAGTTCTTC.

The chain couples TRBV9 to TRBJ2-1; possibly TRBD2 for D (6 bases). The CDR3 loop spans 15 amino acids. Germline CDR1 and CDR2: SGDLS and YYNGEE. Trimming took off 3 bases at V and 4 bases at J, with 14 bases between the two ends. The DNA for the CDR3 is TGTGCCAGCAGCGGAATAGCGGCTCTGTACAATGAGCAGTTCTTC. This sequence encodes CASSGIAALYNEQFF.

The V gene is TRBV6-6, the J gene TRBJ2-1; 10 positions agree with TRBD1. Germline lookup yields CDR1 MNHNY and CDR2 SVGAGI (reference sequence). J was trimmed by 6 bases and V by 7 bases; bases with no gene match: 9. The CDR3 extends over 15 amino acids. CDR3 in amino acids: CASTRVGDRGNEQFF. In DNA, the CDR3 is TGTGCCAGCACCCGAGTCGGGGACAGGGGCAATGAGCAGTTCTTC.

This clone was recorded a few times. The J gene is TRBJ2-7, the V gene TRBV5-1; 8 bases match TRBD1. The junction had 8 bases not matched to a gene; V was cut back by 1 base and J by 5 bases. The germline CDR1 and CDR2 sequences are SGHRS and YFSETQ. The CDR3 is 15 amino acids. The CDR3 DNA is TGCGCCAGCAGCTTGTCAGGGGGCGCGTTCCACGAGCAGTACTTC. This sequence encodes CASSLSGGAFHEQYF.

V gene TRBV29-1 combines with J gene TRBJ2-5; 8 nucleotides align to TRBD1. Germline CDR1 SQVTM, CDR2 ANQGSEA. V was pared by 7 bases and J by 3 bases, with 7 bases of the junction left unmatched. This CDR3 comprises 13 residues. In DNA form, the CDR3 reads TGCAGCGCAACCGGGACAGGAAAAGAGACCCAGTACTTC. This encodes CSATGTGKETQYF. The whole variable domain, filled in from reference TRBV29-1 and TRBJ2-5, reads SAVISQKPSRDICQRGTSLTIQCQVDSQVTMMFWYRQQPGQSLTLIATANQGSEATYESGFVIDKFPISRPNLTFSTLTVSNMSPEDSSIYLCSATGTGKETQYFGPGTRLLVL.

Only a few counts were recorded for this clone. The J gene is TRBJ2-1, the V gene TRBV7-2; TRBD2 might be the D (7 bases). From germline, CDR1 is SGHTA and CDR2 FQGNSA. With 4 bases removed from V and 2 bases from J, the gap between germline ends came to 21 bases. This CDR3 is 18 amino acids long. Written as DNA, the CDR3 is TGTGCCAGCAGCTCTCCTCAGGGGCGGGAGAGGACCTACAATGAGCAGTTCTTC. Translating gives CASSSPQGRERTYNEQFF.